This TCR beta chain was sequenced during a study of T cell responses to AZD1222 COVID-19 vaccine. Method: immunoSEQ multiplex PCR; TCRdb's copy keeps in-frame clones and lacks some. The profile shows tens of thousands of clones, around nine tenths of them singletons. For this clone: What it binds is not known.

CDR1 LGHNT and CDR2 FRNRAP come from the germline V gene. Trimming stripped 1 base from V and 6 bases from J, with 18 bases between. The CDR3 sequence is 16 residues long. Regarding the study as a whole: At 160-218 and 743-854, vaccine-associated CD4 TCRs were dominant, and they spanned spike. Possibly, clonal diversity was underestimated; donors were largely white British and included more females. Targeting of unmutated variant regions was reportedly seen in nearly half of spike-specific TCRs.

This sequence joins TRBV12-5 and TRBJ1-2, with a tentative D call TRBD1 (6 bases). This receptor was obtained from an adult in good health. The sample in question was peripheral blood, obtained on day 0 of AZD1222 vaccination. The CDR3 protein is CASGLGPSGAGDGYTF. DNA of the CDR3: TGTGCTAGTGGTTTGGGTCCGTCAGGGGCTGGGGATGGCTACACCTTC. Combining the CDR3 with reference TRBV12-5 and TRBJ1-2 gives the whole variable domain DARVTQTPRHKVTEMGQEVTMRCQPILGHNTVFWYRQTMMQGLELLAYFRNRAPLDDSGMPKDRFSAEMPDATLATLKIQPSEPRDSAVYFCASGLGPSGAGDGYTFGSGTRLTVV.